This record concerns one T cell receptor beta chain sequence. The antigen it recognizes is unknown. Base qualities are not at hand, and no much larger clone is one base apart. Libraries were constructed by the immunoSEQ multiplex PCR assay. The source is immuneACCESS, and TCRdb retained only in-frame sequences with V and J called. Part of the clones is not carried over; for the studies checked, unresolved V genes explain less than half of this, and the remainder is unexplained. Within this sample are tens of thousands of clones, with approximately 94% of them counted one time only. The top ten hold around 0.25% of the sample. This sample is drawn from a study of technical replicates of blood from a handful of donors (dated 2017 in TCRdb). Unmatched junction bases come to 9, with V trimmed by 4 bases and J by 6 bases. Reading from cysteine to phenylalanine, the CDR3 counts 16 amino acids. The sequence is cut down to CDR3 DNA, 48 bases in frame from base 1. From the germline V gene, CDR1 is SGHDN and CDR2 is FVKESK.

The receptor's source is a human donor in good health. Sequences were obtained from T cells isolated from PBMCs. The receptor chain draws on TRBV14 and TRBJ1-6; TRBD1 aligns with 7 central bases. The CDR3 sequence is CASSRDRVNINSPLHF. Here is the DNA: TGTGCCAGCAGCCGTGACAGGGTAAATATTAATTCACCCCTCCACTTT.